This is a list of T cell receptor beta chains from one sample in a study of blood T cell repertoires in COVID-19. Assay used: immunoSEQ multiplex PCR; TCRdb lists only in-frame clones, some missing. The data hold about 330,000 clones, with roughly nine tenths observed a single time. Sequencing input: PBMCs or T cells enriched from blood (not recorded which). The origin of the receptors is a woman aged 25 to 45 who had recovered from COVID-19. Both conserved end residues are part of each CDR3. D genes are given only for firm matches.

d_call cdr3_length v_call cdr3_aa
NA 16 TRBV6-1 CASSAYRVSGGSPLHF
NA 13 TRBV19 CASTLDRDQPQHF
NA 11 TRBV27 CASGREQSYTF
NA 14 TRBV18 CASSPGRAGNENTF
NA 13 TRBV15 CATTTRGEDEAFF
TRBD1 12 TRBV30 CAWTPGGLGYTF
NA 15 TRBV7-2 CASSPDWRAQETQYF
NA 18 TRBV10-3 CAISESVQGSSGANVLTF
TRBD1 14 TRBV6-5 CASSRTGGIGELFF
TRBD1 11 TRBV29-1 CSVQGVGEQFF
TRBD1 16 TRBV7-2 CASSPHSRQGNQPQHF
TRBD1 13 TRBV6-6 CASGDRANTEAFF
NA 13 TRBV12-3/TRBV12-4 CASSWGGNTEAFF
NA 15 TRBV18 CASSPRQEVNTEAFF
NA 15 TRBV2 CASRPGLISTDTQYF
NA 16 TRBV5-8 CASSLGAGQRTDTQYF
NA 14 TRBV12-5 CASGLGHPNTEAFF
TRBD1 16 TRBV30 CAWSVETGRDTGELFF
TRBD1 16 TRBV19 CASGRRTGGTYNEQFF
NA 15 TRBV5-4 CASSLPAQGKNEQFF
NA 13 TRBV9 CASSPSAGTEAFF
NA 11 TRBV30 CAWSVLNEQFF
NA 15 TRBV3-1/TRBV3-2 CASSHQKPRNTEAFF
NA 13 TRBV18 CASSPQGNYGYTF
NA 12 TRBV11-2 CASSLAGYEQYF
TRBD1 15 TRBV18 CASSPPGTGSYGYTF
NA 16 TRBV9 CASSVALRSGANVLTF
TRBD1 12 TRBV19 CATGQGNTEAFF
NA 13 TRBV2 CASSGDMNTEAFF
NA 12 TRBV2 CASSELSYEQYF
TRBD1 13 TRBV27 CASSLGTGHGYTF
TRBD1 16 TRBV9 CASSGGLGRGDTEAFF
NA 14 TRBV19 CASSIWGQYNEQFF
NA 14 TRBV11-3 CASSPTPSSSEAFF
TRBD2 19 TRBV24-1 CATSDSGVGSGGRYNEQFF
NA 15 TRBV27 CASSLIGTLRETQYF
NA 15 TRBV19 CASTSLGEGNQPQHF